This is a list of T cell receptor beta chains from one sample in a study of T cells after yellow fever vaccination. MiXCR was run by TCRdb on the 5' RACE reads, yielding one entry per CDR3 protein. The table includes a few hundred thousand distinct CDR3 sequences, about 15% detected once. The sequencing here drew on PBMCs, taken 5 days after the first yellow fever vaccination. The source is a man between 18 and 29 years old who received the YFV17D yellow fever vaccine. Both conserved end residues are part of each CDR3. The order of the fields is clone size, D gene, V gene, J gene, CDR3 DNA, CDR3 protein. A D gene is named only where the DNA matches it firmly. Expanded clones are given a class, and other clones once, few, many or no size at all.

>-|-|TRBV7-2|TRBJ2-2
TGTGCCAGCAGCTTAGGGGTGGGGAACACCGGGGAGCTGTTTTTT
CASSLGVGNTGELFF
>few|-|TRBV4-1|TRBJ2-7
TGCGCCAGCAGCCAAGTGGCGGGGTACTACGAGCAGTACTTC
CASSQVAGYYEQYF
>few|TRBD1|TRBV6-2/TRBV6-3|TRBJ2-2
TGTGCCAGCACCCCAACCAGGGGGCAGAACACCGGGGAGCTGTTTTTT
CASTPTRGQNTGELFF
>few|-|TRBV6-2/TRBV6-3|TRBJ1-5
TGTGCCAGCAGTTACTCCACGAGAATGGGGAATCAGCCCCAGCATTTT
CASSYSTRMGNQPQHF
>few|TRBD2|TRBV29-1|TRBJ2-7
TGCAGCGTTGAAGATAGCGGGGAGAGGTACGAGCAGTACTTC
CSVEDSGERYEQYF
>-|TRBD1|TRBV7-2|TRBJ2-7
TGTGCCAGCAGCTTAATCGAGACAGGGCCCTACGAGCAGTACTTC
CASSLIETGPYEQYF
>-|TRBD2|TRBV6-2/TRBV6-3|TRBJ2-1
TGTGCCAGCAGCCGGACTAGTGAGAATGAGCAGTTCTTC
CASSRTSENEQFF
>few|-|TRBV11-2|TRBJ1-4
TGTGCCAGCAGTGGGGTTACTAATGAAAAACTGTTTTTT
CASSGVTNEKLFF
>few|-|TRBV6-2/TRBV6-3|TRBJ2-7
TGTGCCAGCAGTCCACGATTCACCTACGAGCAGTACTTC
CASSPRFTYEQYF
>-|TRBD2|TRBV4-1|TRBJ2-3
TGCGCCAGCAGCCCTGGACTAGCGGGGGGACTCACAGATACGCAGTATTTT
CASSPGLAGGLTDTQYF
>many|-|TRBV7-2|TRBJ2-5
TGTGCCAGCAGCTTTTCAGGGCAAGAGACCCAGTACTTC
CASSFSGQETQYF
>few|-|TRBV14|TRBJ2-3
TGTGCCAGCAGCCCCGTGGCGGGAGATACGCAGTATTTT
CASSPVAGDTQYF
>-|-|TRBV7-9|TRBJ2-2
TGTGCCAGCAGCCCGAGACAGGCGAACACCGGGGAGCTGTTTTTT
CASSPRQANTGELFF
>-|TRBD1|TRBV6-2/TRBV6-3|TRBJ2-1
TGTGCCAGCAGTTACTCCGGACAGGGATGGACTGAGCAGTTCTTC
CASSYSGQGWTEQFF